This T cell receptor (beta chain) comes out of a study of blood T cells in healthy people across ages. Germline CDR1 is DFQATT and CDR2 is SNEGSKA (reference sequence). Trimming took 5 bases from V and 5 from J, leaving 15 bases between them. The CDR3 contains 13 residues. This clonotype was seen ten or more times. As yet, its antigen is unknown. Individuals who donated were healthy Caucasians from Russia aged roughly 6 to 100. Per-sample PBMC isolation yielded at least 7 million cells. A sample-barcoded 5' primer and a J-beta primer mix were used in a second PCR of about 7 to 12 cycles. MiXCR was run by TCRdb on the 5' RACE reads, yielding one entry per CDR3 protein. The table shows 590,000 or so distinct CDR3 sequences, with about 30% occurring only once. Study conclusions and caveats: A roughly linear age-dependent decrease characterized TCR beta diversity per million T cells. Greater diversity and more naive CD4+ cells were seen in long-lived donors than in aged donors.

This chain joins TRBV20-1 and TRBJ2-5; perhaps TRBD1 as D (7 bases). Material: blood. This TCR came from a woman of 80 years or more in good health. Written as DNA, the CDR3 is TGCAGTGCTGCGGGACAGTTAGGCGAGACCCAGTACTTC. Encoded protein: CSAAGQLGETQYF.